This passage covers 22 T cell receptor beta chains from one sample sequenced in a study of blood T cell repertoires in COVID-19 (dated by TCRdb to between 2020 and 2021). Library prep was done by the immunoSEQ multiplex PCR assay. TCRdb stores this immuneACCESS table with in-frame sequences only. Part of the clones is absent; in the studies checked, under half of the shortfall reflects unresolved V genes, and no reason is known for the rest. Recorded for this sample are 170,000 or so clones; roughly 84% of them occurred a single time. The top ten constitute around 14% of the sample. Source material: peripheral blood. These receptors were taken from a man younger than 35 with active or convalescent COVID-19.

The CDR3 region is CASSSARLRDRALSYEQYF. CDR3 DNA sequence: TGTGCCAGCAGTTCAGCCCGCCTCCGGGACAGGGCCCTCTCCTACGAGCAGTACTTC. V is TRBV28 and J is TRBJ2-7; 9 bases align to TRBD1. Looked up from germline, CDR1 is MDHEN and CDR2 is SYDVKM. The junction had 16 bases not matched to a gene; V was cut back by 4 bases and J by 0 bases. CDR3 length: 19 amino acids. Drawing the rest from reference TRBV28 and TRBJ2-7, the complete variable domain is DVKVTQSSRYLVKRTGEKVFLECVQDMDHENMFWYRQDPGLGLRLIYFSYDVKMKEKGDIPEGYSVSREKKERFSLILESASTNQTSMYLCASSSARLRDRALSYEQYFGPGTRLTVT.

The V call is TRBV6-2 or TRBV6-3, the J call TRBJ1-2; D is uncertain. This CDR3 has 13 residues. Germline values: CDR1 MNHEY, CDR2 SVGEGT. V dropped 5 bases and J dropped 6 bases, with 13 bases sitting between them. The CDR3 protein is CASSDPGGDGYTF. CDR3 DNA sequence: TGTGCCAGCAGTGACCCCGGTGGAGATGGCTACACCTTC.

CDR3 DNA: TGTGCCAGCAGCCAAGATCTGACAGGGGGGGATACGCAGTATTTT. The encoded protein is CASSQDLTGGDTQYF. The genes are TRBV3-1 (or the pseudogene TRBV3-2) and TRBJ2-3; 9 nucleotides align to TRBD1. CDR3 length equals 15 residues. In germline, CDR1 is LGHDT, CDR2 YNNKEL (reference sequence). V shed 0 bases, J shed 6 bases, and the junction held 4 bases outside the gene matches.

V is TRBV21-1 and J is TRBJ2-7; TRBD2, the table's D call, was not compared with the DNA. TRBV21-1 is a pseudogene locus. The CDR3 is 14 amino acids. In DNA, the CDR3 is TGTGCCAGCAGCCCCGAGGCGGGTCCCGATGAGCAGTACTTC. It translates to CASSPEAGPDEQYF.

The rearrangement uses TRBV9 and TRBJ2-7; 7 bases align to TRBD1. From germline, CDR1 is SGDLS and CDR2 YYNGEE. This CDR3 has 14 amino acids. The ends lost 0 bases at V and 3 bases at J; junction bases unmatched: 3. The chain's CDR3 is CASSVATGDYEQYF. DNA of the CDR3: TGTGCCAGCAGCGTAGCTACAGGGGACTACGAGCAGTACTTC.

J is TRBJ2-3 and V is TRBV5-1, with TRBD1 as a possible D gene (5 bases). Germline V gene sequence: CDR1 SGHRS, CDR2 YFSETQ. The CDR3 extends over 14 amino acids. The V end was cut by 5 bases, the J end by 2 bases, with 12 bases between. CDR3 region: CASRSGAYTDTQYF. DNA of the CDR3: TGCGCCAGCAGGAGTGGGGCTTACACAGATACGCAGTATTTT.

The rearrangement uses TRBV19 and TRBJ1-1; TRBD1 is a possible D gene (5 bases). V shed 4 bases and J shed 0 bases, with 12 bases lying between them. The CDR3 has 15 residues. Germline lookup yields CDR1 LNHDA and CDR2 SQIVND (reference sequence). CDR3 DNA sequence: TGTGCCAGTAGTAACCCGGGGGGGTTGAACACTGAAGCTTTCTTT. This codes for CASSNPGGLNTEAFF.

This clone was picked up a small number of times. The rearrangement links TRBV5-4 to TRBJ2-5; D not certain. The CDR3 is 13 amino acids. V lost 4 bases, J lost 1 base, and 8 bases lay in between. Germline lookup yields CDR1 SGHNT and CDR2 YYREEE (reference sequence). The DNA for the CDR3 is TGTGCCAGCAGCCAGGCGCTCCAAGAGACCCAGTACTTC. Amino acid sequence: CASSQALQETQYF.

V usage is TRBV13 and J usage is TRBJ2-5; the match to TRBD1 covers 10 bases. CDR1 is PRHDT and CDR2 is FYEKMQ in the germline V gene (reference sequence). V lost 5 bases, J lost 6 bases, and 6 bases stayed unmatched. The CDR3 length is 14 residues. CDR3 sequence (DNA): TGTGCCAGCAGCATCCGGGACAGGGGTAAGACCCAGTACTTC. Its protein is CASSIRDRGKTQYF.

V and J are TRBV7-2 and TRBJ1-2; the D gene is possibly TRBD1 (5 bases). CDR3 size: 13 residues. V lost 4 bases to trimming and J lost 0 bases, with 6 bases between them. Germline V gene lookup returns CDR1 SGHTA and CDR2 FQGNSA. CDR3 coding DNA: TGTGCCAGCAGCTCGACAGCTAACTATGGCTACACCTTC. As protein: CASSSTANYGYTF.

This clone was recorded only once. J is TRBJ2-5 and V is TRBV14; D perhaps matches TRBD1 (7 bases). The CDR3 is made up of 11 amino acids. The V gene lost 3 bases and the J gene lost 11 bases, with 10 bases spanning the gap. The germline CDR1 and CDR2 sequences are SGHDN and FVKESK. The CDR3, as DNA: TGTGCCAGCAGCCAGGAGGGGGCTCAGTACTTC. It encodes CASSQEGAQYF.

This chain connects TRBV7-3 to TRBJ2-5, with 7 nucleotides matching TRBD1. Germline loops: CDR1 SGHTA, CDR2 FQGTGA. CDR3 length equals 15 residues. The trim removed 5 bases at V and 3 bases at J, leaving 9 bases unmatched. CDR3 residues: CASSPWETGKETQYF. The CDR3 DNA follows: TGTGCCAGCAGCCCCTGGGAGACAGGGAAAGAGACCCAGTACTTC.

The CDR3 region has the DNA TGTGCCAGCAGCTTGGGGACAGGGACCTATAATGAAAAACTGTTTTTT. This codes for CASSLGTGTYNEKLFF. The V gene is TRBV5-4, the J gene TRBJ1-4, with 8 bases matching TRBD1. The V gene's germline CDR1 is SGHNT and CDR2 YYREEE (reference sequence). CDR3 length equals 16 residues. V lost 0 bases, J lost 4 bases, and 5 bases stayed unmatched.

V and J are TRBV6-5 and TRBJ1-3; D is perhaps TRBD1 (5 bases). The CDR3 totals 15 residues. Trimming left V 6 bases short and J 2 bases short, with 14 bases between. Germline V gives CDR1 MNHEY, CDR2 SVGAGI. The CDR3 nucleotides read TGTGCCAGCAGCTTGGACAATAGACCTGGAAACACCATATATTTT. It specifies CASSLDNRPGNTIYF.

The rearrangement links TRBV29-1 to TRBJ1-2; a possible D gene is TRBD1 (6 bases). This CDR3 spans 12 amino acids. Germline-derived CDR1 and CDR2 are SQVTM and ANQGSEA. V lost 3 bases to trimming and J lost 6 bases, with 11 bases between them. CDR3 sequence (DNA): TGCAGCGTTGACAGGACAGTAGATGGCTACACCTTC. Its protein product is CSVDRTVDGYTF.

The rearrangement joins TRBV3-1 (or the pseudogene TRBV3-2) to TRBJ1-1; TRBD1 is a possible D gene (5 bases). Germline CDR1 and CDR2: LGHDT and YNNKEL (reference sequence). The CDR3 has 16 residues. Deletions cut 2 bases from V and 3 bases from J, with 16 bases between. The CDR3 sequence is CASSQQWGPGDTEAFF. In nucleotides, the CDR3 is TGTGCCAGCAGCCAACAGTGGGGACCGGGGGACACTGAAGCTTTCTTT.

The genes are TRBV28 and TRBJ1-6; D call uncertain. Germline V gene data show CDR1 as MDHEN and CDR2 as SYDVKM. This CDR3 is 15 amino acids long. V was clipped by 6 bases and J by 9 bases, with 18 bases between them. CDR3 sequence: CASSHLDFAGSPLHF. Here the CDR3 DNA reads TGTGCCAGCAGCCACCTGGACTTCGCGGGTTCACCCCTCCACTTT.

The rearrangement links TRBV2 to TRBJ2-7; D is possibly TRBD1 (5 bases). V was clipped by 6 bases and J by 2 bases, with 14 bases between them. The CDR3 totals 14 residues. Germline assignment: CDR1 SNHLY and CDR2 FYNNEI. The CDR3 spells CASRVTVTTYEQYF. The CDR3 bases are TGTGCCAGCAGGGTGACAGTCACCACCTACGAGCAGTACTTC.

The chain combines TRBV6-1 with TRBJ2-3; 7 positions agree with TRBD2. The CDR3 consists of 15 residues. J lost 0 bases, V lost 1 base, and 1 base had no gene match. Germline V CDR1 and CDR2: MNHNS, SASEGT. For the CDR3, the DNA is TGTGCCAGCAGTGAAGGGGGAGGGAGCACAGATACGCAGTATTTT. Translating it yields CASSEGGGSTDTQYF.

In its sample, this clone was seen once. This chain joins TRBV10-2 and TRBJ1-1, with 10 positions matching TRBD1. CDR1 WSHSY and CDR2 SAAADI come from the germline V gene. The V segment lost 6 bases and the J segment 5 bases; nucleotides outside the gene matches: 6. The CDR3 totals 14 residues. CDR3 sequence: CASSGQGVSTEAFF. CDR3 DNA: TGCGCCAGCAGCGGACAGGGGGTTTCGACTGAAGCTTTCTTT.

The chain has TRBV5-1 and TRBJ1-4; tentative D call: TRBD1 (5 bases). The CDR3 spans 14 residues. CDR1 and CDR2 from the germline V gene are SGHRS and YFSETQ. V lost 0 bases, J lost 4 bases, and 7 bases lay in between. As DNA, the CDR3 is TGCGCCAGCAGCTTGGACAGGCATAATGAAAAACTGTTTTTT. It encodes CASSLDRHNEKLFF.

The CDR3 nucleotides read TGTGCCAGTAGTACCGGGGGGGGGAACATAAATCAGCCCCAGCATTTT. Translated, it gives CASSTGGGNINQPQHF. The chain employs TRBV19 and TRBJ1-5, with D perhaps matching TRBD1 (5 bases). This CDR3 is built from 16 residues. Trimming removed 4 bases from V and 4 bases from J, with 17 bases in between. CDR1 LNHDA and CDR2 SQIVND come from the germline V gene (reference sequence).